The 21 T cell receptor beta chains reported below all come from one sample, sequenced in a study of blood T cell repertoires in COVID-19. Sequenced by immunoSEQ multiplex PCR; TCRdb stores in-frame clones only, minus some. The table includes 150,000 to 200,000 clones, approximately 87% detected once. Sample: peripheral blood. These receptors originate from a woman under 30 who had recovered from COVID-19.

CDR3 sequence (DNA): TGTGCCAGCAGCCAACGGGGACTAGCTATAAGTCCCCTGGAGTTCTTC. This codes for CASSQRGLAISPLEFF. This chain uses TRBV7-9 with TRBJ2-1; 9 positions agree with TRBD2. Per the germline V gene, CDR1 is SEHNR and CDR2 is FQNEAQ (reference sequence). V lost 5 bases and J lost 14; bases outside the gene matches: 19. This CDR3 is built from 16 residues.

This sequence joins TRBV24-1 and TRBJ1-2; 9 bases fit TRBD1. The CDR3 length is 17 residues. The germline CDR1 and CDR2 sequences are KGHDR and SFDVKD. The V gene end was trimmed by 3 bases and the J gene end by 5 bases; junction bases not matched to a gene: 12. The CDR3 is CATSDQKGTGTMYGYTF. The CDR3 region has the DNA TGTGCCACCAGTGATCAAAAAGGGACAGGGACTATGTATGGCTACACCTTC.

CDR3 bases: TGTGCCAGCTCACCATTGTCTAGTTCGACAGATACGCAGTATTTT. As protein: CASSPLSSSTDTQYF. The chain recombines TRBV18 with TRBJ2-3, with D unresolved. Germline values: CDR1 KGHSH, CDR2 LQKENI. Trimming left V 2 bases short and J 3 bases short, with 12 bases between. The CDR3 sequence is 15 residues long.

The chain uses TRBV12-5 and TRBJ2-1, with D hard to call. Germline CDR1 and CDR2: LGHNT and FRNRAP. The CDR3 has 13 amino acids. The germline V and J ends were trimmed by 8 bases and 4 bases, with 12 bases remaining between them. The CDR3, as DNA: TGTGCTAGTCGCGTCGGGTCTTACAATGAGCAGTTCTTC. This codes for CASRVGSYNEQFF.

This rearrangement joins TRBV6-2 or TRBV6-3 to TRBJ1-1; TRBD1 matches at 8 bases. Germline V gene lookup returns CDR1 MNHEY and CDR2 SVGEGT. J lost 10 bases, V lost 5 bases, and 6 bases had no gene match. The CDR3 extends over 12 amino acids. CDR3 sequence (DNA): TGTGCCAGCAGTATTGGGACAGGACGAGCTTTCTTT. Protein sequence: CASSIGTGRAFF.

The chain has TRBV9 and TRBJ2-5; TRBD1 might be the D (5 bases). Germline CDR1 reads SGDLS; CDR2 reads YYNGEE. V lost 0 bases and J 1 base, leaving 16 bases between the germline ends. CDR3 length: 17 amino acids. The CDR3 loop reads CASSVGPGRTSQETQYF. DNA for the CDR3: TGTGCCAGCAGCGTAGGACCGGGCAGGACATCCCAAGAGACCCAGTACTTC.

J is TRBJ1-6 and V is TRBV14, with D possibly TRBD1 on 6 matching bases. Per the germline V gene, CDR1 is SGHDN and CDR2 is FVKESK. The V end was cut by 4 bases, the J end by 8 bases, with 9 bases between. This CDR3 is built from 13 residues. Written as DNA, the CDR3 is TGTGCCAGCAGCCTCTACAGGGATTCACCCCTCCACTTT. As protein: CASSLYRDSPLHF.

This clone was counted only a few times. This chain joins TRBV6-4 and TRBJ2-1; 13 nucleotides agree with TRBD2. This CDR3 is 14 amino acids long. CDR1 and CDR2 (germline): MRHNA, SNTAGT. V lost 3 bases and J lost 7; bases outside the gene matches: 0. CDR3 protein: CASSEGLAGNEQFF. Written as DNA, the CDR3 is TGTGCCAGCAGTGAGGGACTAGCGGGAAATGAGCAGTTCTTC.

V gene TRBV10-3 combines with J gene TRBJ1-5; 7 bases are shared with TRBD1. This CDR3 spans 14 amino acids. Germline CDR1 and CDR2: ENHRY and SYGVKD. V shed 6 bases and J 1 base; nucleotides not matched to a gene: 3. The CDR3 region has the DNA TGTGCCATCAGCTGGGACAGAAGCAATCAGCCCCAGCATTTT. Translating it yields CAISWDRSNQPQHF.

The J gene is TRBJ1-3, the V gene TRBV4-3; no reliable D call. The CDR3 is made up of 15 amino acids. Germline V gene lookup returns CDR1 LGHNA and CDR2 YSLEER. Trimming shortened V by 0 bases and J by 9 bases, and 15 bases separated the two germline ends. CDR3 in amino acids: CASSQEVGEGSTIYF. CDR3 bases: TGCGCCAGCAGCCAAGAAGTCGGGGAAGGGAGCACCATATATTTT.

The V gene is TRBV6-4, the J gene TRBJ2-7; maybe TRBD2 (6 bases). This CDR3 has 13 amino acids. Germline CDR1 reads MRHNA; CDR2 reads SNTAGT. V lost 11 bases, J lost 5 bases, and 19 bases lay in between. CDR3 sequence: CAGLHPDRNEQYF. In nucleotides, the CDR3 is TGTGCCGGACTACACCCTGACAGAAACGAGCAGTACTTC.

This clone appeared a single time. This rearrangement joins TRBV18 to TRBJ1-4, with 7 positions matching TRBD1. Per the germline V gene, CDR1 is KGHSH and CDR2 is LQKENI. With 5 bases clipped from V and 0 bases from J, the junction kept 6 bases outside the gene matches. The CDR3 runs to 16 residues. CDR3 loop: CASSSTGSSTNEKLFF. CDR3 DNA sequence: TGTGCCAGCTCATCGACAGGGAGTTCAACTAATGAAAAACTGTTTTTT. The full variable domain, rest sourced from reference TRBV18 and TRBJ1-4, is NAGVMQNPRHLVRRRGQEARLRCSPMKGHSHVYWYRQLPEEGLKFMVYLQKENIIDESGMPKERFSAEFPKEGPSILRIQQVVRGDSAAYFCASSSTGSSTNEKLFFGSGTQLSVL.

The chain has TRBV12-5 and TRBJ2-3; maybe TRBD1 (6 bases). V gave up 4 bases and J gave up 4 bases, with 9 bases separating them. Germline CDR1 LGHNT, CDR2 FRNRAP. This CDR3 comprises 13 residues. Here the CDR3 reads CASGSGASDTQYF. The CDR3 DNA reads TGTGCTAGTGGTTCAGGGGCCTCAGATACGCAGTATTTT.

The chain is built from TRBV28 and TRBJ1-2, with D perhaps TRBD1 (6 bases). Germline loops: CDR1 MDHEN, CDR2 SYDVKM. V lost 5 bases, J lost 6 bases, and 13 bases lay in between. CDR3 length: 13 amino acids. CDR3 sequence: CASSAGGRDGYTF. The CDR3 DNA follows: TGTGCCAGCAGTGCCGGGGGGCGCGATGGCTACACCTTC.

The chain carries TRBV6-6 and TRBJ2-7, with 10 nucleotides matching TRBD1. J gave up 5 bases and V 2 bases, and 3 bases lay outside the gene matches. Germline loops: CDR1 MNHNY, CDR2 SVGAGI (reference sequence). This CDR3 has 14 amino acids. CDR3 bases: TGTGCCAGCAGTTACGCCGGACAGGGGGACGAGCAGTACGTC. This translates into CASSYAGQGDEQYV.

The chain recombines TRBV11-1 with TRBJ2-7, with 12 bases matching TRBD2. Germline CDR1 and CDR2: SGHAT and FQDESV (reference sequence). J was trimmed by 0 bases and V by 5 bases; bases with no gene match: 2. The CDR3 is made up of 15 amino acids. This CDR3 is CASSRLAGDSYEQYF. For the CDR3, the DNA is TGTGCCAGCAGCCGACTAGCGGGGGACTCCTACGAGCAGTACTTC.

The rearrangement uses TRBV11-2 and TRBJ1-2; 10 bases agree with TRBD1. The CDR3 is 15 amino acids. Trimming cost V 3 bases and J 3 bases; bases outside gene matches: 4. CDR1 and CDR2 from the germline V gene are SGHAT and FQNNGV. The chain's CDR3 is CASSFRDRGHYGYTF. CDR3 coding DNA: TGTGCCAGCAGCTTCAGGGACAGGGGTCACTATGGCTACACCTTC. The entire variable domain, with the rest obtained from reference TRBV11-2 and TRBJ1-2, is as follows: EAGVAQSPRYKIIEKRQSVAFWCNPISGHATLYWYQQILGQGPKLLIQFQNNGVVDDSQLPKDRFSAERLKGVDSTLKIQPAKLEDSAVYLCASSFRDRGHYGYTFGSGTRLTVV.

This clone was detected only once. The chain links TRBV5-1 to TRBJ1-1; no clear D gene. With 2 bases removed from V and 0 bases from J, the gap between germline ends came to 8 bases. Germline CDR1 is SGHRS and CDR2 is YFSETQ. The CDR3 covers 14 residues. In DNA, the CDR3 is TGCGCCAGCAGCTTCGTCAGTTTGAACACTGAAGCTTTCTTT. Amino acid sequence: CASSFVSLNTEAFF.

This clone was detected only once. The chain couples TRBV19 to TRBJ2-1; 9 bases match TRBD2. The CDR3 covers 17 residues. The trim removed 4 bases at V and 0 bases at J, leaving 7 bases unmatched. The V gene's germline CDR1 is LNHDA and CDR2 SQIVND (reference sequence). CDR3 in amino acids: CASSNKRGDSSYNEQFF. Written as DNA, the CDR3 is TGTGCCAGTAGTAATAAGCGGGGGGATAGCTCCTACAATGAGCAGTTCTTC.

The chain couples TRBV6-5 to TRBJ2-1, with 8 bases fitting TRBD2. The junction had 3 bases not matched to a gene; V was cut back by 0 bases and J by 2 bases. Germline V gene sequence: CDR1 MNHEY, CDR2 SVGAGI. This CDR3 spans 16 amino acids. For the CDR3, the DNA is TGTGCCAGCAGTTACTCGTACGGGAGGGCCTACAATGAGCAGTTCTTC. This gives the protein CASSYSYGRAYNEQFF.

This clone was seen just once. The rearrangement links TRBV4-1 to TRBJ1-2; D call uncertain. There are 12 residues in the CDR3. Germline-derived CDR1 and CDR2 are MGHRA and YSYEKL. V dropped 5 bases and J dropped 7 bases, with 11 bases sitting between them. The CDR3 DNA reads TGCGCCAGCAGCGAGGGAGGTGGTGGCTACACCTTC. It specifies CASSEGGGGYTF.